The 15 T cell receptor beta chains presented below share a single source sample, sequenced in a study of CD8+CD57+ T cells in acquired aplastic anemia. TCR beta VDJ combinations and CDR3 sequences were profiled from genomic DNA. One entry per CDR3 protein, called by TCRdb with MiXCR from the reads. Among more than 250,000 distinct CDR3 sequences listed, around three fifths were seen once. What was sequenced was sorted CD4+, CD8+, or CD8+CD57+ T cells (not recorded which) from PBMCs. These receptors all come from a human donor with severe aplastic anemia or a healthy control (not recorded which).

The chain employs TRBV10-3 and TRBJ2-7; 8 bases map to TRBD2. J was trimmed by 2 bases and V by 0 bases; bases with no gene match: 3. CDR3 length: 15 residues. Germline loops: CDR1 ENHRY, CDR2 SYGVKD. The CDR3 DNA sequence: TGTGCCATCAGTGAGTCAATAGCGGGGCCCTACGAGCAGTACTTC. Its protein product is CAISESIAGPYEQYF.

This clonotype was observed at least ten times. The chain carries TRBV7-3 and TRBJ2-3, with 11 bases identical to TRBD2. Trimming took 3 bases from V and 6 from J; bases not matched to a gene: 8. Germline-derived CDR1 and CDR2 are SGHTA and FQGTGA. CDR3 size: 16 residues. CDR3 sequence (DNA): TGTGCCAGCAGCTTGGGACTAGCGGCGTGGGGCGATACGCAGTATTTT. Translating it yields CASSLGLAAWGDTQYF.

This clonotype was recorded at least ten times. CDR3 coding DNA: TGTGCCAGCAGCGTAGGGGGGGGACGTTTTAATGAAAAACTGTTTTTT. Translating it yields CASSVGGGRFNEKLFF. The chain couples TRBV9 to TRBJ1-4; D is possibly TRBD1 (5 bases). The CDR3 loop spans 16 amino acids. From germline, CDR1 is SGDLS and CDR2 YYNGEE. Deletions cut 0 bases from V and 4 bases from J, with 13 bases between.

The rearrangement uses TRBV5-1 and TRBJ1-2; D is unclear. V was pared by 0 bases and J by 4 bases, with 7 bases between. This CDR3 region has 13 residues. Germline CDR1 SGHRS, CDR2 YFSETQ. The CDR3 here is CASSLDGSYGYTF. The CDR3 DNA follows: TGCGCCAGCAGCTTGGATGGGAGCTATGGCTACACCTTC.

This chain links TRBV5-1 with TRBJ2-7, with D uncertain. Germline V gene data show CDR1 as SGHRS and CDR2 as YFSETQ. This CDR3 spans 16 amino acids. The germline V and J ends were trimmed by 0 bases and 0 bases, with 13 bases remaining between them. The CDR3: CASSLASSMSSYEQYF. Written as DNA, the CDR3 is TGCGCCAGCAGCTTGGCTAGTAGTATGAGCTCCTACGAGCAGTACTTC. The full variable domain, its missing parts supplied by reference TRBV5-1 and TRBJ2-7, is KAGVTQTPRYLIKTRGQQVTLSCSPISGHRSVSWYQQTPGQGLQFLFEYFSETQRNKGNFPGRFSGRQFSNSRSEMNVSTLELGDSALYLCASSLASSMSSYEQYFGPGTRLTVT.

The rearrangement uses TRBV30 and TRBJ1-2; 10 nucleotides align to TRBD1. This CDR3 contains 15 residues. The V gene's germline CDR1 is GTSNPN and CDR2 SVGIG (reference sequence). The V segment lost 1 base and the J segment 8 bases; nucleotides outside the gene matches: 10. The CDR3 DNA is TGTGCCTGGAGTGGGCATCGGACAGGGGGACAGGGCTACACCTTC. This codes for CAWSGHRTGGQGYTF.

This clonotype was seen once. This CDR3 is CSASSLTDTQYF. The CDR3 DNA is TGCAGCGCATCTAGCCTCACAGATACGCAGTATTTT. The chain couples TRBV29-1 to TRBJ2-3; maybe TRBD2 (5 bases). Trimming removed 7 bases from V and 2 bases from J, with 10 bases in between. Germline V gene data show CDR1 as SQVTM and CDR2 as ANQGSEA. This CDR3 has 12 residues.

The rearrangement uses TRBV3-1 and TRBJ2-3; D may be TRBD2 (7 bases). The germline V gene has CDR1 LGHDT and CDR2 YNNKEL (reference sequence). Deletions cut 2 bases from V and 14 bases from J, with 14 bases between. The CDR3 spans 12 residues. The CDR3 reads CASSQHTGGRYF. CDR3 DNA sequence: TGTGCCAGCAGCCAACACACCGGGGGGCGGTATTTT.

This chain uses TRBV28 with TRBJ2-7, with 9 positions matching TRBD1. The CDR3 spans 18 residues. CDR1 is MDHEN, CDR2 SYDVKM, per germline. With 4 bases clipped from V and 0 bases from J, the junction kept 13 bases outside the gene matches. CDR3 sequence reads: CASSSGPGGDRVSYEQYF. The CDR3, as DNA: TGTGCCAGCAGTTCCGGGCCGGGTGGGGACAGGGTCTCCTACGAGCAGTACTTC.

This clonotype was recorded at least ten times. The V and J genes are TRBV19 and TRBJ1-5; 12 positions agree with TRBD1. V gave up 9 bases and J gave up 2 bases; unmatched junction bases: 17. Germline V gene lookup returns CDR1 LNHDA and CDR2 SQIVND (reference sequence). The CDR3 runs to 19 residues. The CDR3 DNA follows: TGTGCCAGCATAGGGAGCGGGACAGGGGGCACTATGGGCAATCAGCCCCAGCATTTT. It is translated as CASIGSGTGGTMGNQPQHF.

This clonotype was detected many times. The chain links TRBV20-1 to TRBJ2-1; D ambiguous. V gave up 4 bases and J gave up 0 bases, with 10 bases separating them. Germline V lookup: CDR1 DFQATT, CDR2 SNEGSKA (reference sequence). This CDR3 contains 14 residues. The CDR3 coding sequence is TGCAGTGCTACCACCGAGTTCTCCTACAATGAGCAGTTCTTC. This gives the protein CSATTEFSYNEQFF.

This clonotype turned up a few times. This chain uses TRBV7-8 with TRBJ2-3; D might be TRBD2 (5 bases). V lost 2 bases and J 2 bases, leaving 11 bases between the germline ends. In germline, CDR1 is SGHVS, CDR2 FQNEAQ. The CDR3 is 15 residues long. CDR3 loop: CASSLSSGSTDTQYF. Here the CDR3 DNA reads TGTGCCAGCAGCTTATCGAGCGGCTCCACAGATACGCAGTATTTT.

The gene calls are TRBV9 and TRBJ1-2; TRBD1 agrees at 8 bases. V dropped 3 bases and J dropped 3; count of bases not matched to a gene: 13. The V gene's germline CDR1 is SGDLS and CDR2 YYNGEE. This CDR3 is 17 amino acids long. The CDR3 here is CASSAIPGTGVDYGYTF. The CDR3 bases are TGTGCCAGCAGCGCTATCCCCGGGACAGGTGTAGACTATGGCTACACCTTC.

In this sample, this clonotype turned up a few times. This chain links TRBV7-8 with TRBJ2-7; 7 nucleotides align to TRBD1. The germline gives CDR1 SGHVS, CDR2 FQNEAQ. V lost 1 base to trimming and J lost 0 bases; unmatched junction nucleotides: 6. The CDR3 is made up of 16 amino acids. The CDR3 coding sequence is TGTGCCAGCAGCTTAGGAGGGACAGTGAGCTCCTACGAGCAGTACTTC. It codes for CASSLGGTVSSYEQYF.

The chain is built from TRBV9 and TRBJ1-6; the D is unclear. The CDR3 loop spans 15 amino acids. V was shortened by 0 bases and J by 6 bases, with 10 bases between the two germline ends. In germline, CDR1 is SGDLS, CDR2 YYNGEE. The CDR3 is CASSVEGFRNSPLHF. As DNA, the CDR3 is TGTGCCAGCAGCGTAGAAGGGTTCCGTAATTCACCCCTCCACTTT.